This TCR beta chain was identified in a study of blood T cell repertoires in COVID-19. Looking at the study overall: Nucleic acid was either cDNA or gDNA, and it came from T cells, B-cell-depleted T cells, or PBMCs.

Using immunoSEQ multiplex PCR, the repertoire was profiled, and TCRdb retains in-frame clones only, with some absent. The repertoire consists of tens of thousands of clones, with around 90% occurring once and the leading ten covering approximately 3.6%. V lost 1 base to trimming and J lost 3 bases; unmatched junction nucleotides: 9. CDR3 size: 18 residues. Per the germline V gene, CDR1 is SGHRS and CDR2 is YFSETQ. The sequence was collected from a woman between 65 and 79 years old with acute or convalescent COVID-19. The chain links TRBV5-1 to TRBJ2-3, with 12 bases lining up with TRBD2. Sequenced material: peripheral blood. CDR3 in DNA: TGCGCCAGCAGCTTGCCCTCCTCCACTAGCGGGGGGACAGATACGCAGTATTTT. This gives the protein CASSLPSSTSGGTDTQYF.